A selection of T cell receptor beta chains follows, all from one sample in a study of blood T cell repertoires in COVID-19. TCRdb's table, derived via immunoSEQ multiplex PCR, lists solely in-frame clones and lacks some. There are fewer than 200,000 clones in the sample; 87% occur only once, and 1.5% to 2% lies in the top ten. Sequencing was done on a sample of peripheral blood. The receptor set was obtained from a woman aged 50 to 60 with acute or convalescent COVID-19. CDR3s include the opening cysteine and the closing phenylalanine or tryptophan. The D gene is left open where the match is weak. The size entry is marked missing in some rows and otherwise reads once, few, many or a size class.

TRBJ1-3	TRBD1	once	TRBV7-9	TGTGCCAGCAGCGACTACCGGGACAGTGGAAACACCATATATTTT	CASSDYRDSGNTIYF
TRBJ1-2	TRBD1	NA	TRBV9	TGTGCCAGCAGCGTAGGAAACCGTGGGGGACAGTGGAACTATGGCTACACCTTC	CASSVGNRGGQWNYGYTF
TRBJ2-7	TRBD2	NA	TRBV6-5	TGTGCCAGCAGTTACGGGGCGGGGGAGGTGTACGAGCAGTACTTC	CASSYGAGEVYEQYF
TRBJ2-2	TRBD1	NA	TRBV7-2	TGTGCCAGCAGCGTCCAGGGGGACACCGGGGAGCTGTTTTTT	CASSVQGDTGELFF
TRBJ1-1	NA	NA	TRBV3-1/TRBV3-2	TGTGCCAGCACCCACGACACTGAAGCTTTCTTT	CASTHDTEAFF
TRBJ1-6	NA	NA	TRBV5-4	TGTGCCAGCAGCTTTACTAACAGGGAAGGGTCACCCCTCCACTTT	CASSFTNREGSPLHF
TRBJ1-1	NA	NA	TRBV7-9	TGTGCCAGCAGCTCTGTACAAGTGAACACTGAAGCTTTCTTT	CASSSVQVNTEAFF
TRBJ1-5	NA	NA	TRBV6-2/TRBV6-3	TGTGCCAGCAGCCGACATCCAAGCAATCAGCCCCAGCATTTT	CASSRHPSNQPQHF
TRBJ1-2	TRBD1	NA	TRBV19	TGTGCCAGTAGTACTCAGACAGGGCTCAATGGCTACACCTTC	CASSTQTGLNGYTF
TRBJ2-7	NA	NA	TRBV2	TGTGCCAGCAGGTCACTAGCATCCGAGCAGTACTTC	CASRSLASEQYF
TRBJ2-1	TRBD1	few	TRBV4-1	TGCGCCAGCAGCCAAGATCTGACAGGGGGCAAATTCGATGAGCAGTTCTTC	CASSQDLTGGKFDEQFF
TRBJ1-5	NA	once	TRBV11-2	TGTGCCAGCAGCTTAGGCGCAGGGAGCAATCAGCCCCAGCATTTT	CASSLGAGSNQPQHF
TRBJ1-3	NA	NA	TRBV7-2	TGTGCCAGCAGCCTAATACCTGGTTCCTCTGGAAACACCATATATTTT	CASSLIPGSSGNTIYF
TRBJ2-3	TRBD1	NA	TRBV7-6	TGTGCCAGCAGCTTCTCAGGGGGCTTCGCAGATACGCAGTATTTT	CASSFSGGFADTQYF
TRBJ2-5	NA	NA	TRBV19	TGTGCCAGTAGTATTGAGGGGGTCCAGCGGGGAACCCAAGAGACCCAGTACTTC	CASSIEGVQRGTQETQYF
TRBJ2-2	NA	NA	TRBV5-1	TGCGCCAGCAGCTTGCCGGTTTTGAACACCGGGGAGCTGTTTTTT	CASSLPVLNTGELFF
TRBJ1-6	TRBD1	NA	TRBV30	TGTGCCTGGAGTTTAAGACAGGGAAGGGATAATTCACCCCTCCACTTT	CAWSLRQGRDNSPLHF
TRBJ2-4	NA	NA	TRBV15	TGTGCCACCAGCAGAGATCTGAAAAACATTCAGTACTTC	CATSRDLKNIQYF
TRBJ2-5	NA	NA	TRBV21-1	TGTGCCAGCATAGTCAGGGTAGGCAAAGAGACCCAGTACTTC	CASIVRVGKETQYF
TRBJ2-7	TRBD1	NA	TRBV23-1	TGCGCCAGCAGTCAATCGGGTCCGGGACAGGGTCTGCAGGAGCAGTACTTC	CASSQSGPGQGLQEQYF